The 24 T cell receptor beta chains reported below all come from one sample, sequenced in a study of blood T cell repertoires in COVID-19. The assay was immunoSEQ multiplex PCR, and TCRdb's table has in-frame clones only and misses some. The sample holds tens of thousands of clones; roughly 80% are singletons and the top ten take approximately 15%. Sequencing was performed on peripheral blood. All receptors come from a woman of 80 years or more with active or convalescent COVID-19.

CDR3: CATGGSTDTQYF. In DNA form, the CDR3 reads TGTGCCACGGGGGGTAGCACAGATACGCAGTATTTT. The V gene is TRBV30, the J gene TRBJ2-3; TRBD2 matches 7 bases. The junction had 2 bases not matched to a gene; V was cut back by 8 bases and J by 0 bases. The CDR3 consists of 12 residues. The germline CDR1 and CDR2 sequences are GTSNPN and SVGIG (reference sequence).

This clone showed up just a few times. This sequence joins TRBV6-5 and TRBJ2-7; D not resolved. Trimming shortened V by 0 bases and J by 3 bases, and 15 bases separated the two germline ends. The CDR3 loop spans 16 amino acids. Germline CDR1 reads MNHEY; CDR2 reads SVGAGI. The CDR3 DNA reads as TGTGCCAGCAGTTACTCGGGTCACGGGTTGGGCTACGAGCAGTACTTC. It is translated as CASSYSGHGLGYEQYF.

V and J are TRBV19 and TRBJ1-6, with 8 positions matching TRBD1. Germline loops: CDR1 LNHDA, CDR2 SQIVND (reference sequence). V lost 4 bases, J lost 8 bases, and 10 bases stayed unmatched. The CDR3 has 16 residues. The chain's CDR3 is CASSTTRTGRHSPLHF. The CDR3 coding sequence is TGTGCCAGTAGTACCACACGGACAGGGAGGCATTCACCCCTCCACTTT.

The chain links TRBV7-2 to TRBJ1-5; D gene unclear. Between the trimmed V and J ends, which lost 5 bases and 1 base, there was a span of 12 bases. Germline V gives CDR1 SGHTA, CDR2 FQGNSA. The CDR3 covers 15 residues. The CDR3 region has the DNA TGTGCCAGCAGCCAGAGATCGGGGAGCAATCAGCCCCAGCATTTT. As protein: CASSQRSGSNQPQHF.

Note on this clone: This specimen includes other DNA sequences encoding the same CDR3. As DNA, the CDR3 is TGTGCCAGCAGCCCCACCCAGGGAGGGTATGGCTACACCTTC. Its translation: CASSPTQGGYGYTF. The gene calls are TRBV13 and TRBJ1-2; D possibly corresponds to TRBD1 (5 bases). Germline lookup yields CDR1 PRHDT and CDR2 FYEKMQ (reference sequence). The CDR3 covers 14 residues. The V end was cut by 5 bases, the J end by 5 bases, with 15 bases between.

The chain has TRBV12-5 and TRBJ2-5, with D perhaps TRBD2 (5 bases). Trimming left V 3 bases short and J 4 bases short, with 15 bases between. The CDR3 has 15 residues. The germline V gene encodes CDR1 LGHNT and CDR2 FRNRAP. In nucleotides, the CDR3 is TGTGCTAGTGGTTTAATAGGACGGGAAGCAGAGACCCAGTACTTC. Its protein product is CASGLIGREAETQYF.

The rearrangement uses TRBV6-5 and TRBJ1-3; possible D gene TRBD1, 6 bases. Trimming stripped 6 bases from V and 0 bases from J, with 9 bases between. The CDR3 covers 14 residues. The germline CDR1 and CDR2 sequences are MNHEY and SVGAGI. The CDR3 DNA reads TGTGCCAGCAGGGACAGTCCCTCTGGAAACACCATATATTTT. Translation gives CASRDSPSGNTIYF.

The V and J genes are TRBV5-1 and TRBJ2-7, with D possibly TRBD1 on 6 matching bases. Germline CDR1 SGHRS, CDR2 YFSETQ. V lost 7 bases, J lost 2 bases, and 10 bases lay in between. The CDR3 has 12 residues. CDR3 protein: CASRTDTYEQYF. The CDR3 DNA reads TGCGCCAGCCGGACAGATACCTACGAGCAGTACTTC.

This clone was recorded only once. The V and J genes are TRBV4-3 and TRBJ2-7; 7 nucleotides agree with TRBD1. Germline trimming cut 6 bases from V and 3 bases from J; bases unmatched to any gene: 14. Per germline, CDR1 LGHNA and CDR2 YSLEER. This CDR3 has 16 amino acids. CDR3 loop: CASRPAVSGGYYEQYF. CDR3 nucleotides: TGCGCCAGCAGACCCGCCGTGTCAGGGGGTTACTACGAGCAGTACTTC.

This chain links TRBV24-1 with TRBJ2-5; D not certain. Between the trimmed V and J ends, which lost 3 bases and 5 bases, there was a span of 3 bases. Germline CDR1 KGHDR, CDR2 SFDVKD. This CDR3 has 11 amino acids. Here the CDR3 DNA reads TGTGCCACCAGTGATCGGGAGACCCAGTACTTC. As protein: CATSDRETQYF.

In its sample, this clone was seen a few times. V is TRBV9 and J is TRBJ1-6; unclear D gene. Looked up from germline, CDR1 is SGDLS and CDR2 is YYNGEE. This CDR3 has 14 residues. V was trimmed by 4 bases and J by 7 bases, leaving 12 bases between them. CDR3 sequence (DNA): TGTGCCAGCAGCCAAGACACCGAAAATTCACCCCTCCACTTT. The encoded protein is CASSQDTENSPLHF.

The chain is built from TRBV6-1 and TRBJ1-1, with D uncertain. In germline, CDR1 is MNHNS, CDR2 SASEGT. This CDR3 spans 14 amino acids. V dropped 2 bases and J dropped 0 bases, with 7 bases sitting between them. The CDR3 bases are TGTGCCAGCAGTGAATCTCTATTGAACACTGAAGCTTTCTTT. It encodes CASSESLLNTEAFF.

This chain's CDR3 is CASSPPGGEQYF. As DNA, the CDR3 is TGTGCCAGTAGTCCGCCAGGCGGGGAGCAGTACTTC. The genes are TRBV19 and TRBJ2-7; perhaps TRBD2 as D (5 bases). CDR3 length: 12 amino acids. V was trimmed by 5 bases and J by 7 bases, leaving 12 bases between them. Germline values: CDR1 LNHDA, CDR2 SQIVND (reference sequence). The entire variable domain, with the rest obtained from reference TRBV19 and TRBJ2-7, is as follows: DGGITQSPKYLFRKEGQNVTLSCEQNLNHDAMYWYRQDPGQGLRLIYYSQIVNDFQKGDIAEGYSVSREKKESFPLTVTSAQKNPTAFYLCASSPPGGEQYFGPGTRLTVT.

CDR3 in amino acids: CASSPTGAGGSLYQETQYF. CDR3 bases: TGTGCCAGCTCACCGACAGGGGCAGGGGGCTCCCTGTACCAAGAGACCCAGTACTTC. V usage is TRBV18 and J usage is TRBJ2-5; 8 nucleotides align to TRBD1. With 3 bases clipped from V and 0 bases from J, the junction kept 15 bases outside the gene matches. This CDR3 is built from 19 residues. Germline assignment: CDR1 KGHSH and CDR2 LQKENI.

This clone was detected only once. The V gene is TRBV11-1, the J gene TRBJ2-7; D not certain. Germline V lookup: CDR1 SGHAT, CDR2 FQDESV (reference sequence). V dropped 0 bases and J dropped 6 bases, with 21 bases sitting between them. CDR3 length equals 17 residues. The DNA of the CDR3 is TGTGCCAGCAGCTTAGCGTCCCCGGCAGGCCCTCATGGCGAGCAGTACTTC. It codes for CASSLASPAGPHGEQYF.

This chain uses TRBV4-2 with TRBJ2-3; TRBD2 is a possible D gene (5 bases). V gave up 0 bases and J gave up 2 bases, with 12 bases separating them. CDR1 is LGHNA, CDR2 YNFKEQ, per germline. CDR3 size: 16 residues. Here the CDR3 DNA reads TGTGCCAGCAGCCAAGATCGCGGGCTCAACACAGATACGCAGTATTTT. Amino acid sequence: CASSQDRGLNTDTQYF.

This clone was counted a single time. The genes are TRBV9 and TRBJ1-6, with D uncertain. Germline V gives CDR1 SGDLS, CDR2 YYNGEE. V lost 4 bases and J lost 10, with 15 bases in between. The CDR3 has 14 residues. CDR3 sequence reads: CASSPRPELSPLHF. As DNA, the CDR3 is TGTGCCAGCAGCCCGCGTCCCGAACTGTCACCCCTCCACTTT.

The V and J genes are TRBV4-3 and TRBJ2-2; D might be TRBD1 (5 bases). CDR1 is LGHNA, CDR2 YSLEER, per germline. The V end was cut by 8 bases, the J end by 8 bases, with 18 bases between. This CDR3 has 14 amino acids. The CDR3 spells CASRKEGVQGELFF. The CDR3 region has the DNA TGCGCCAGCCGCAAAGAAGGGGTTCAAGGGGAGCTGTTTTTT.

This clone was observed once. The chain couples TRBV9 to TRBJ2-7, with a weak D call TRBD1 (6 bases). Germline CDR1 and CDR2: SGDLS and YYNGEE. Trimming cost V 0 bases and J 5 bases, with 9 bases left between them. The CDR3 contains 13 residues. DNA of the CDR3: TGTGCCAGCAGCGTAGGACAGGACGACGAGCAGTACTTC. This gives the protein CASSVGQDDEQYF.

This chain links TRBV6-2 or TRBV6-3 with TRBJ1-6; the D gene is possibly TRBD1 (5 bases). Germline V gene lookup returns CDR1 MNHEY and CDR2 SVGEGT. There are 15 residues in the CDR3. V lost 0 bases and J 6 bases, leaving 9 bases between the germline ends. Written as DNA, the CDR3 is TGTGCCAGCAGTTACTCGGTCAGGGCTAATTCACCCCTCCACTTT. Its translation is CASSYSVRANSPLHF.

The V gene is TRBV28, the J gene TRBJ1-5; D uncertain. CDR3 length: 13 residues. The germline CDR1 and CDR2 sequences are MDHEN and SYDVKM. Trimming shortened V by 5 bases and J by 0 bases, and 5 bases separated the two germline ends. The CDR3 DNA sequence: TGTGCCAGCAGTCCAGATAGCAATCAGCCCCAGCATTTT. Amino acid sequence: CASSPDSNQPQHF. Combining the CDR3 with reference TRBV28 and TRBJ1-5 gives the whole variable domain DVKVTQSSRYLVKRTGEKVFLECVQDMDHENMFWYRQDPGLGLRLIYFSYDVKMKEKGDIPEGYSVSREKKERFSLILESASTNQTSMYLCASSPDSNQPQHFGDGTRLSIL.

This clone was observed a handful of times. The chain joins TRBV6-5 to TRBJ2-5; 8 positions agree with TRBD2. This CDR3 contains 14 residues. V shed 5 bases, J shed 2 bases, and the junction held 4 bases outside the gene matches. Germline V CDR1 and CDR2: MNHEY, SVGAGI. CDR3 protein: CASSKLAAQETQYF. CDR3 nucleotide sequence: TGTGCCAGCAGTAAACTAGCGGCGCAAGAGACCCAGTACTTC.

CDR3 loop: CASRTQTGSSNQPQHF. The DNA for the CDR3 is TGTGCCAGCAGAACTCAGACAGGGAGCAGCAATCAGCCCCAGCATTTT. The chain recombines TRBV6-6 with TRBJ1-5, with 7 bases aligning to TRBD1. From germline, CDR1 is MNHNY and CDR2 SVGAGI (reference sequence). The junction had 9 bases not matched to a gene; V was cut back by 6 bases and J by 1 base. The CDR3 consists of 16 residues.

The rearrangement links TRBV4-2 to TRBJ2-2, with 12 positions matching TRBD2. This CDR3 is built from 15 residues. V was clipped by 2 bases and J by 5 bases; unmatched bases: 0. Per the germline V gene, CDR1 is LGHNA and CDR2 is YNFKEQ. The CDR3 DNA sequence: TGTGCCAGCAGCCAACTAGCGGGAGGGACCGGGGAGCTGTTTTTT. This gives the protein CASSQLAGGTGELFF.